This paragraph reports one T cell receptor (beta chain). The antigen it binds to is not known. Base qualities are missing; no much larger clone stands one base away. The immunoSEQ Assay, a bias-controlled multiplex PCR, was used to amplify TCRbeta CDR3 regions from genomic DNA. Regarding the original processing steps: Within the assay, amplification of reference gene primers was used to estimate how many nucleated cells each sample contained. Sequence reads were collapsed and filtered to measure the absolute abundance of every unique TCRbeta CDR3 rearrangement. For each sample, productive Simpson clonality was calculated by taking the square root of Simpson's diversity index across productive rearrangements. Imported from immuneACCESS, the table was reduced by TCRdb to in-frame sequences with V and J called. These copies leave out some clones; in studies compared against another copy, an unresolved V gene accounts for under half, and the cause of the remainder is not known. V and J calls and clone size are copied from that table; D and trimming were computed from the DNA. The sample data list 80,000 to 100,000 clones, and about 86% of these were observed just once. Over 20% of the sample goes to the ten largest clones.

This record comes from a study of blood T cell repertoires in COVID-19 (dated by TCRdb to 2018 to 2021). About the full investigation: Collaborator samples came from the United States, Italy and Spain and covered acute and convalescent phases of COVID-19. The prospective study material was composed of cDNA or gDNA derived from T cells, B-cell-depleted T cells, or PBMCs. Subjects who had been exposed to COVID-19, were actively infected with it, or had recovered from it provided the deeply sampled blood TCRbeta repertoires that made up the dataset. A freely available public database, intended as a resource for researchers studying the immune response to SARS-CoV-2, is where the repertoires were released. Samples were obtained from the ongoing ImmuneRACE study (first 160 participants) and from 1,000 to 1,500 subjects provided by 6 global collaborators. The sample metadata nearly always contained a de-identified subject ID, COVID-19 status, age in years and sex. HLA class I and class II types, where available, came from metadata supplied by the sample provider rather than from assay-based typing. The paper as a whole reports these results and caveats: How much clinical and demographic metadata was included differed by source and by participant, and the metadata was provided uncurated.

The collaborating institutions used their own protocols to collect whole blood in K2EDTA tubes. Collaborator samples were shipped for TCRbeta analysis as frozen whole blood, isolated PBMCs, or DNA extracted from either sample type. Trimming removed 9 bases from V and 7 bases from J, leaving 15 bases between the germline ends. Reading from cysteine to phenylalanine, the CDR3 counts 13 amino acids. Left in the record is the CDR3 DNA by itself, 39 bases read in frame from the first base. Looking up the germline V gene (reference sequence) yields CDR1 LNHDA and CDR2 SQIVND. The rearranged chain carries TRBV19 and TRBJ1-4, with a tentative D gene TRBD1 over 6 matching bases. The sequencing sample was made of peripheral blood. The source is a woman older than 75 in a cohort sampled during active or convalescent COVID-19. The CDR3 protein sequence reads: CASRIRGSEKLFF. The DNA sequence is given as TGTGCCAGCAGGATCAGGGGAAGTGAAAAACTGTTTTTT.